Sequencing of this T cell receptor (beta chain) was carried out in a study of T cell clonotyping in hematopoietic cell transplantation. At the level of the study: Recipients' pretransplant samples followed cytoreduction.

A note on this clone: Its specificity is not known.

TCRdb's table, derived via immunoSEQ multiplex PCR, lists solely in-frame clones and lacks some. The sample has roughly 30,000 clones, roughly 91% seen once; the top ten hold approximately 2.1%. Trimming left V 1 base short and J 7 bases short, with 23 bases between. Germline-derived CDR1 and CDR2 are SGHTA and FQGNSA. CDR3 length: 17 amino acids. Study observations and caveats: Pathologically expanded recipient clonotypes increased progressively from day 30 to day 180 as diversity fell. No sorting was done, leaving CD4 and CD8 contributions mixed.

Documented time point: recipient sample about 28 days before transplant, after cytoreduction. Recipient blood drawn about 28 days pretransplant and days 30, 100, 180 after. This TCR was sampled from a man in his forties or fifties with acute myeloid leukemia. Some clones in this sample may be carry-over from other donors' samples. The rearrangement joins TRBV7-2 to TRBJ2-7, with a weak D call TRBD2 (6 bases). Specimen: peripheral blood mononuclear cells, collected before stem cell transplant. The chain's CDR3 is CASSLVAEPRKMGEQYF. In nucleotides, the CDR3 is TGTGCCAGCAGCTTAGTAGCGGAGCCACGGAAAATGGGGGAGCAGTACTTC.